What follows are 19 T cell receptor beta chains derived from one specimen sequenced in a study of cytomegalovirus exposure and HLA in healthy donors. 60 Vbeta and 13 Jbeta primers were used in PCR. Sequenced by immunoSEQ multiplex PCR; TCRdb stores in-frame clones only, minus some. The sample table sets out 100,000 to 150,000 clones. The sequenced material came from PBMCs. The receptors originated from a man younger than 35 in good health and CMV-seronegative.

V is TRBV29-1 and J is TRBJ2-3; 14 bases are shared with TRBD2. CDR3 length equals 15 residues. The germline V gene has CDR1 SQVTM and CDR2 ANQGSEA. Trimming removed 6 bases from V and 4 bases from J; junction bases left unmatched: 6. Here the CDR3 reads CSVGGLAGESDTQYF. Written as DNA, the CDR3 is TGCAGCGTGGGGGGACTAGCGGGAGAATCAGATACGCAGTATTTT.

With regard to this clone: One end of the junction fails to match germline, which may point to a read error. Distinct nucleotide sequences in the sample also encode this CDR3. The chain uses TRBV15 and TRBJ1-4, with 7 positions matching TRBD1. Germline V gives CDR1 LNHNV, CDR2 YYDKDF (reference sequence). The CDR3 length is 14 residues. The DNA of the CDR3 is TGCGCCACCAGCAGGCATCGACAGGGCGCAAAACTGTTTTTT. This encodes CATSRHRQGAKLFF. The full variable domain, rest sourced from reference TRBV15 and TRBJ1-4, is DAMVIQNPRYQVTQFGKPVTLSCSQTLNHNVMYWYQQKSSQAPKLLFHYYDKDFNNEADTPDNFQSRRPNTSFCFLDIRSPGLGDTAMYLCATSRHRQGAKLFFGSGTQLSVL.

V is TRBV7-3 and J is TRBJ2-5; D is ambiguous. Germline V gene sequence: CDR1 SGHTA, CDR2 FQGTGA. Trimming took 1 base from V and 9 from J, leaving 18 bases between them. The length of the CDR3 is 15 residues. The CDR3 DNA is TGTGCCAGCAGCTTAAATTCTAACCGAGGATCGGCCCAGTACTTC. Protein product: CASSLNSNRGSAQYF.

The rearrangement uses TRBV28 and TRBJ1-2; TRBD1 matches at 11 bases. The CDR3 has 13 residues. CDR1 and CDR2 from the germline V gene are MDHEN and SYDVKM. The V and J ends lost 6 bases and 9 bases, in that order; junction bases with no gene match: 6. The CDR3 region has the DNA TGTGCCAGCAGGAGAGGGACAGGGGGTAGCTACACCTTC. Encoded protein: CASRRGTGGSYTF.

The CDR3 region has the DNA TGCGCCAGCAGCCAAGGGTACCCGACATCTGCAACTAATGAAAAACTGTTTTTT. Translated, it gives CASSQGYPTSATNEKLFF. The rearrangement joins TRBV4-3 to TRBJ1-4; no firm D call. This CDR3 is 18 amino acids long. V shed 1 base and J shed 0 bases, with 15 bases lying between them. CDR1 LGHNA and CDR2 YSLEER come from the germline V gene.

The CDR3 region is CASIGPAGTRAFF. Written as DNA, the CDR3 is TGTGCCAGCATTGGCCCGGCCGGGACTCGGGCTTTCTTT. The V gene is TRBV28, the J gene TRBJ1-1; possible D gene TRBD1, 5 bases. The length of the CDR3 is 13 residues. Germline V lookup: CDR1 MDHEN, CDR2 SYDVKM. V lost 7 bases and J lost 11, with 20 bases in between. Full variable domain (rest looked up from reference TRBV28 and TRBJ1-1): DVKVTQSSRYLVKRTGEKVFLECVQDMDHENMFWYRQDPGLGLRLIYFSYDVKMKEKGDIPEGYSVSREKKERFSLILESASTNQTSMYLCASIGPAGTRAFFGQGTRLTVV.

J is TRBJ2-2 and V is TRBV19; 8 nucleotides agree with TRBD1. The CDR3 totals 18 residues. Per the germline V gene, CDR1 is LNHDA and CDR2 is SQIVND (reference sequence). Trimming at V came to 5 bases and at J to 0 bases, leaving 11 bases not matched to a gene. CDR3 region: CASSPRTGNFANTGELFF. The CDR3 DNA is TGTGCCAGTAGTCCCCGGACAGGGAATTTCGCGAACACCGGGGAGCTGTTTTTT.

CDR3 protein: CASSLISGGAWEQYF. The CDR3 coding sequence is TGTGCCAGCAGCTTAATCAGCGGGGGGGCATGGGAGCAGTACTTC. The J gene is TRBJ2-7, the V gene TRBV7-2, with 10 bases aligning to TRBD2. Germline CDR1 is SGHTA and CDR2 is FQGNSA. The CDR3 runs to 15 residues. V shed 2 bases and J 7 bases; nucleotides not matched to a gene: 8.

The chain recombines TRBV23-1 with TRBJ2-1; no firm D call. TRBV23-1 falls under the ORF class, with uncertain function. V lost 4 bases, J lost 8 bases, and 9 bases lay in between. This CDR3 has 12 residues. CDR3 protein: CASSPGVDEQFF. CDR3 DNA: TGCGCCAGCAGTCCAGGTGTGGATGAGCAGTTCTTC.

J is TRBJ2-3 and V is TRBV30; TRBD1 matches 7 bases. CDR1 GTSNPN and CDR2 SVGIG come from the germline V gene (reference sequence). V was pared by 3 bases and J by 4 bases, with 4 bases of the junction left unmatched. This CDR3 is 13 amino acids long. CDR3 DNA sequence: TGTGCCTGGAGGATGACAGGGTCAGATACGCAGTATTTT. Encoded protein: CAWRMTGSDTQYF.

The V gene is TRBV28, the J gene TRBJ2-3, with D uncertain. The CDR3 length is 11 residues. CDR1 MDHEN and CDR2 SYDVKM come from the germline V gene. V was clipped by 7 bases and J by 2 bases, with 4 bases between them. This CDR3 reads CASTYTDTQYF. CDR3 nucleotide sequence: TGTGCCAGCACGTACACAGATACGCAGTATTTT.

The chain combines TRBV5-5 with TRBJ2-1; tentatively, D is TRBD1 (6 bases). Germline CDR1 SGHKS, CDR2 YYEKEE (reference sequence). Trimming stripped 4 bases from V and 8 bases from J, with 22 bases between. The CDR3 loop spans 16 amino acids. CDR3 residues: CASSRNPPGVIDEQFF. The CDR3 DNA reads TGTGCCAGCAGCCGCAACCCCCCAGGGGTAATTGATGAGCAGTTCTTC.

The chain links TRBV5-8 to TRBJ2-5; 14 bases are shared with TRBD2. After removal of 7 bases from V and 5 bases from J, the junction contained 4 bases not matched to a gene. CDR3 size: 14 residues. Germline V gene lookup returns CDR1 SGHTS and CDR2 YDEGEE. CDR3 coding DNA: TGTGCCAGCCGACTAGCGGGAGGGCCGGAGACCCAGTACTTC. Translation: CASRLAGGPETQYF.

The chain recombines TRBV5-4 with TRBJ2-2; tentative D call: TRBD1 (6 bases). Germline CDR1 and CDR2: SGHNT and YYREEE (reference sequence). The CDR3 covers 16 residues. Trimming took off 0 bases at V and 7 bases at J, with 16 bases between the two ends. The CDR3 bases are TGTGCCAGCAGCTTGGCCACAGGGCCCAGGAACGGGGAGCTGTTTTTT. Its protein is CASSLATGPRNGELFF.

The chain combines TRBV7-9 with TRBJ2-2; 10 bases map to TRBD1. The CDR3 totals 17 residues. The V gene end was trimmed by 2 bases and the J gene end by 3 bases; junction bases not matched to a gene: 6. CDR1 SEHNR and CDR2 FQNEAQ come from the germline V gene (reference sequence). The CDR3 protein is CASSLKGQGTYTGELFF. The CDR3 nucleotides read TGTGCCAGCAGCTTAAAGGGACAGGGGACGTACACCGGGGAGCTGTTTTTT.

V and J are TRBV5-5 and TRBJ2-7; TRBD1 matches at 9 bases. Germline V gives CDR1 SGHKS, CDR2 YYEKEE (reference sequence). This CDR3 comprises 17 residues. J was trimmed by 3 bases and V by 1 base; bases with no gene match: 11. The CDR3 here is CASSLLWDRVLLYEQYF. As DNA, the CDR3 is TGTGCCAGCAGCTTGTTGTGGGACAGGGTTTTACTCTACGAGCAGTACTTC.

V usage is TRBV2 and J usage is TRBJ1-4, with TRBD1 as a possible D gene (5 bases). V lost 6 bases to trimming and J lost 0 bases, with 11 bases between them. The CDR3 is 15 residues long. Per germline, CDR1 SNHLY and CDR2 FYNNEI. The CDR3, as DNA: TGTGCCAGCAGATCGACAGCTACAACTAATGAAAAACTGTTTTTT. Translating gives CASRSTATTNEKLFF.

The J gene is TRBJ2-5, the V gene TRBV28, with 8 nucleotides matching TRBD2. This CDR3 spans 13 amino acids. The ends lost 6 bases at V and 5 bases at J; junction bases unmatched: 5. CDR1 and CDR2 from the germline V gene are MDHEN and SYDVKM. The CDR3 loop reads CASRRTGGETQYF. CDR3 in DNA: TGTGCCAGCAGACGAACGGGGGGGGAGACCCAGTACTTC. The full variable domain, its missing parts supplied by reference TRBV28 and TRBJ2-5, is DVKVTQSSRYLVKRTGEKVFLECVQDMDHENMFWYRQDPGLGLRLIYFSYDVKMKEKGDIPEGYSVSREKKERFSLILESASTNQTSMYLCASRRTGGETQYFGPGTRLLVL.

The rearrangement uses TRBV4-1 and TRBJ1-3; the D is unclear. The CDR3 spans 14 residues. Trimming took off 6 bases at V and 0 bases at J, with 9 bases between the two ends. Germline CDR1 and CDR2: MGHRA and YSYEKL. The CDR3, as DNA: TGCGCCAGCAGTGGCGGAATCTCTGGAAACACCATATATTTT. Its translation is CASSGGISGNTIYF.